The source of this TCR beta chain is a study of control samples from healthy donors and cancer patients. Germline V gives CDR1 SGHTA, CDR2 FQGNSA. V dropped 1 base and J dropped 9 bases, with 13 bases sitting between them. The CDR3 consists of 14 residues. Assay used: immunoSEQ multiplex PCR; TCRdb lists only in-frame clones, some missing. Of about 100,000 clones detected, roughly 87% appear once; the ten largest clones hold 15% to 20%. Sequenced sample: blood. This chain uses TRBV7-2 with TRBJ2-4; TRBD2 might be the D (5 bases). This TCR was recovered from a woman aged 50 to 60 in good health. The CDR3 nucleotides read TGTGCCAGCAGCTTAGGTCATACTAGTCTCATTCAGTACTTC. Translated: CASSLGHTSLIQYF. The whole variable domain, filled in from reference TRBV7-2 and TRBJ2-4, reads GAGVSQSPSNKVTEKGKDVELRCDPISGHTALYWYRQSLGQGLEFLIYFQGNSAPDKSGLPSDRFSAERTGGSVSTLTIQRTQQEDSAVYLCASSLGHTSLIQYFGAGTRLSVL.